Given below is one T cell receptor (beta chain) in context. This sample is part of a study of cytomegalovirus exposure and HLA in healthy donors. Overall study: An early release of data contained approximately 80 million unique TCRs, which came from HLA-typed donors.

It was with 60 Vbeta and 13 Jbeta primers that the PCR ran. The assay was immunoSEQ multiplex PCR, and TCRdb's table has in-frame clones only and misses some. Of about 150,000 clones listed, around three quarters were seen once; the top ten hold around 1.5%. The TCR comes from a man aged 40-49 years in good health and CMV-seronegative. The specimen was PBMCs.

CDR3 amino acids: CASSAERESTQYF. The CDR3 bases are TGTGCCAGCAGTGCGGAGCGGGAGAGTACGCAGTATTTT. The chain links TRBV2 to TRBJ2-3; TRBD2 matches 8 bases. Unmatched junction bases numbered 5, after V lost 4 bases and J lost 8 bases. This CDR3 comprises 13 residues. Germline V gene lookup returns CDR1 SNHLY and CDR2 FYNNEI.